These 25 T cell receptor beta chains share one sample of origin, sequenced in a study of blood T cell repertoires in COVID-19. Profiling relied on immunoSEQ multiplex PCR, and the TCRdb table lists in-frame clones only, not all of them. The sample lists 150,000 to 200,000 clones; approximately 90% were seen once. Sequenced input: peripheral blood. All receptors derive from a man aged 55 to 70 with active or convalescent COVID-19.

This chain connects TRBV6-5 to TRBJ1-1; 9 bases are a match to TRBD1. With 6 bases clipped from V and 5 bases from J, the junction kept 4 bases outside the gene matches. Germline lookup yields CDR1 MNHEY and CDR2 SVGAGI. CDR3 length: 13 residues. CDR3 region: CASRDRGNTEAFF. CDR3 bases: TGTGCCAGCAGAGACAGGGGGAATACTGAAGCTTTCTTT.

This chain uses TRBV2 with TRBJ2-1; 7 bases are a match to TRBD1. Germline trimming cut 7 bases from V and 4 bases from J; bases unmatched to any gene: 7. This CDR3 is 14 amino acids long. Per the germline V gene, CDR1 is SNHLY and CDR2 is FYNNEI. DNA for the CDR3: TGTGCCAGCACCTTACAACAGGGGTACAATGAGCAGTTCTTC. It codes for CASTLQQGYNEQFF.

J is TRBJ2-4 and V is TRBV3-1 (or the pseudogene TRBV3-2), with a possible D match to TRBD2 (6 bases). This CDR3 has 13 amino acids. CDR1 is LGHDT and CDR2 is YNNKEL in the germline V gene (reference sequence). Trimming took 6 bases from V and 3 from J, leaving 9 bases between them. CDR3 region: CASRLAGKNIQYF. The CDR3 DNA follows: TGTGCCAGCAGACTAGCAGGCAAAAACATTCAGTACTTC.

The J gene is TRBJ1-4, the V gene TRBV10-3; 7 bases fit TRBD1. This CDR3 is 13 amino acids long. CDR1 ENHRY and CDR2 SYGVKD come from the germline V gene. J was trimmed by 4 bases and V by 10 bases; bases with no gene match: 6. The CDR3 spells CATGTADNEKLFF. For the CDR3, the DNA is TGTGCCACAGGGACAGCCGATAATGAAAAACTGTTTTTT.

The CDR3 coding sequence is TGTGCCAGCAGTGAAGGGACAGGGGCGTTGGTGGCCCAGCATTTT. Amino acids: CASSEGTGALVAQHF. The chain uses TRBV6-1 and TRBJ1-5; TRBD1 aligns across 9 bases. CDR3 length equals 15 residues. V lost 1 base, J lost 11 bases, and 9 bases stayed unmatched. Germline CDR1 is MNHNS and CDR2 is SASEGT.

Comment on this clone: Different DNA sequences within this sample yield the same CDR3. The CDR3 nucleotides read TGTGCCAGTAGGAGGGACAGCTACAATGAGCAGTTCTTC. Translated, it gives CASRRDSYNEQFF. The J gene is TRBJ2-1, the V gene TRBV19; 7 positions match TRBD1. V was clipped by 6 bases and J by 3 bases; unmatched bases: 2. The CDR3 is 13 amino acids. Germline V gene sequence: CDR1 LNHDA, CDR2 SQIVND (reference sequence).

The CDR3 sequence is CASSFRGLGDTQYF. Written as DNA, the CDR3 is TGTGCCAGCAGCTTTAGGGGACTGGGAGATACGCAGTATTTT. The chain combines TRBV7-9 with TRBJ2-3; perhaps TRBD2 as D (6 bases). CDR1 is SEHNR, CDR2 FQNEAQ, per germline (reference sequence). The CDR3 length is 14 residues. Trimming cost V 3 bases and J 5 bases, with 12 bases left between them.

The chain employs TRBV19 and TRBJ2-3, with 8 bases fitting TRBD2. V was pared by 5 bases and J by 1 base, with 5 bases of the junction left unmatched. Looked up from germline, CDR1 is LNHDA and CDR2 is SQIVND (reference sequence). This CDR3 comprises 15 residues. CDR3 protein: CASSPSGGRTDTQYF. CDR3 nucleotide sequence: TGTGCCAGTAGTCCCAGCGGGGGACGCACAGATACGCAGTATTTT.

CDR3 sequence reads: CASSLPGTGGHGSSYNEQFF. CDR3 nucleotide sequence: TGCGCCAGCAGCTTGCCCGGGACAGGGGGGCACGGGAGCTCCTACAATGAGCAGTTCTTC. The rearrangement joins TRBV5-1 to TRBJ2-1, with 11 nucleotides matching TRBD1. Germline CDR1 SGHRS, CDR2 YFSETQ. Trimming removed 1 base from V and 0 bases from J; junction bases left unmatched: 12. The CDR3 covers 20 residues.

The chain uses TRBV5-8 and TRBJ2-3, with 9 nucleotides matching TRBD2. The CDR3 contains 18 residues. Unmatched junction bases numbered 9, after V lost 1 base and J lost 0 bases. CDR1 is SGHTS, CDR2 YDEGEE, per germline. In DNA form, the CDR3 reads TGTGCCAGCAGCTTGTCGACTAGCGGCGATCCAAGCACAGATACGCAGTATTTT. Translating gives CASSLSTSGDPSTDTQYF.

This clone came up once. CDR3 DNA: TGTGCCAGCAGCCCTACACCCAGGATGGCGGCTTTCTTT. Its protein is CASSPTPRMAAFF. The rearrangement joins TRBV7-3 to TRBJ1-1; D gene ambiguous. The V gene lost 5 bases and the J gene lost 11 bases, with 18 bases spanning the gap. Germline assignment: CDR1 SGHTA and CDR2 FQGTGA. This CDR3 is 13 amino acids long.

The V call is TRBV25-1, the J call TRBJ2-2, with TRBD1 identical over 7 bases. There are 17 residues in the CDR3. J was trimmed by 5 bases and V by 1 base; bases with no gene match: 10. The germline V gene has CDR1 MGHDK and CDR2 SYGVNS. The CDR3 nucleotides are TGTGCCAGCAGTGAATCCCCGGACAGGTTTGGAACCGGGGAGCTGTTTTTT. Protein product: CASSESPDRFGTGELFF. The full variable domain, its missing parts supplied by reference TRBV25-1 and TRBJ2-2, is EADIYQTPRYLVIGTGKKITLECSQTMGHDKMYWYQQDPGMELHLIHYSYGVNSTEKGDLSSESTVSRIRTEHFPLTLESARPSHTSQYLCASSESPDRFGTGELFFGEGSRLTVL.

This chain's CDR3 is CASSEEAENTEAFF. The CDR3 DNA follows: TGTGCCAGCAGTGAAGAAGCGGAGAACACTGAAGCTTTCTTT. The chain employs TRBV2 and TRBJ1-1; D not certain. Germline V gene data show CDR1 as SNHLY and CDR2 as FYNNEI. The CDR3 consists of 14 residues. The ends were cut back, 1 base at V and 1 base at J, with 7 bases in the middle. The full variable domain, in which reference TRBV2 and TRBJ1-1 provide the parts outside the CDR3, is EPEVTQTPSHQVTQMGQEVILRCVPISNHLYFYWYRQILGQKVEFLVSFYNNEISEKSEIFDDQFSVERPDGSNFTLKIRSTKLEDSAMYFCASSEEAENTEAFFGQGTRLTVV.

The genes are TRBV4-1 and TRBJ1-6, with 9 bases identical to TRBD1. Losses at the gene ends were 3 bases for V and 9 bases for J; bases not matched to a gene: 9. Germline lookup yields CDR1 MGHRA and CDR2 YSYEKL. This CDR3 region has 16 residues. The CDR3 DNA reads as TGCGCCAGCAGCCAGTTCACCGGGACAGGGTCTTCACCCCTCCACTTT. The encoded protein is CASSQFTGTGSSPLHF.

The CDR3: CASSQGRRGGTDTQYF. CDR3 in DNA: TGTGCCAGCAGCCAAGGCAGGCGGGGCGGGACAGATACGCAGTATTTT. The rearrangement uses TRBV14 and TRBJ2-3; tentative D call: TRBD2 (6 bases). Germline loops: CDR1 SGHDN, CDR2 FVKESK. This CDR3 spans 16 amino acids. Trimming took off 1 base at V and 3 bases at J, with 14 bases between the two ends.

The gene calls are TRBV30 and TRBJ1-2; D perhaps matches TRBD1 (6 bases). Trimming shortened V by 3 bases and J by 2 bases, and 10 bases separated the two germline ends. The CDR3 has 13 residues. The germline CDR1 and CDR2 sequences are GTSNPN and SVGIG (reference sequence). CDR3 coding DNA: TGTGCCTGGAGAGGGGGGGGCAACTATGGCTACACCTTC. Its translation: CAWRGGGNYGYTF.

This clone was recorded only once. This chain links TRBV10-1 with TRBJ1-6; tentative D call: TRBD1 (6 bases). Germline values: CDR1 WNHNN, CDR2 SYGVQD (reference sequence). V was cut by 7 bases and J by 9 bases, with 28 bases left in between. There are 18 residues in the CDR3. The CDR3 protein is CASNPPRDNRYPSSPLHF. CDR3 DNA sequence: TGCGCCAGCAACCCCCCCCGGGACAACCGGTATCCGTCTTCACCCCTCCACTTT.

The chain links TRBV5-6 to TRBJ2-5; D is possibly TRBD1 (5 bases). With 0 bases removed from V and 3 bases from J, the gap between germline ends came to 9 bases. The CDR3 runs to 14 residues. Germline values: CDR1 SGHDT, CDR2 YYEEEE. CDR3 DNA: TGTGCCAGCAGCTTGGGACAGAGAGAAGAGACCCAGTACTTC. Residues: CASSLGQREETQYF.

The CDR3 nucleotides are TGCAGCGTCCAGACAGGGACAACGTCCACAGATACGCAGTATTTT. As protein: CSVQTGTTSTDTQYF. The chain combines TRBV29-1 with TRBJ2-3, with 7 bases fitting TRBD1. V was pared by 6 bases and J by 2 bases, with 11 bases of the junction left unmatched. The CDR3 totals 15 residues. CDR1 is SQVTM and CDR2 is ANQGSEA in the germline V gene.

This chain connects TRBV7-9 to TRBJ1-5; 9 bases match TRBD1. The V segment lost 5 bases and the J segment 1 base; nucleotides outside the gene matches: 3. CDR1 and CDR2 (germline): SEHNR, FQNEAQ (reference sequence). The CDR3 contains 15 residues. The CDR3 is CASSPTGGSNQPQHF. The CDR3 coding sequence is TGTGCCAGCAGCCCGACAGGGGGGAGCAATCAGCCCCAGCATTTT. Full variable domain (missing parts from reference TRBV7-9 and TRBJ1-5): DTGVSQNPRHKITKRGQNVTFRCDPISEHNRLYWYRQTLGQGPEFLTYFQNEAQLEKSRLLSDRFSAERPKGSFSTLEIQRTEQGDSAMYLCASSPTGGSNQPQHFGDGTRLSIL.

CDR3 amino acids: CASSQGQGSYEQYF. The CDR3 DNA follows: TGTGCCAGCAGCCAGGGACAGGGGTCCTACGAGCAGTACTTC. V usage is TRBV7-9 and J usage is TRBJ2-7; 10 bases fit TRBD1. The CDR3 has 14 residues. Germline V gives CDR1 SEHNR, CDR2 FQNEAQ (reference sequence). J was trimmed by 1 base and V by 5 bases; bases with no gene match: 2.

The chain joins TRBV2 to TRBJ1-2; 8 positions agree with TRBD1. Germline trimming cut 8 bases from V and 1 base from J; bases unmatched to any gene: 9. This CDR3 spans 15 amino acids. Germline V gives CDR1 SNHLY, CDR2 FYNNEI. CDR3 region: CASHRGGASNYGYTF. The DNA for the CDR3 is TGTGCCAGCCACAGGGGGGGGGCGAGTAACTATGGCTACACCTTC.

The chain uses TRBV27 and TRBJ2-1; 9 positions agree with TRBD2. Germline CDR1 reads MNHEY; CDR2 reads SMNVEV (reference sequence). The CDR3 consists of 18 residues. Trimming at V came to 5 bases and at J to 0 bases, leaving 11 bases not matched to a gene. This CDR3 is CASSPNGPLAGSYNEQFF. Written as DNA, the CDR3 is TGTGCCAGCAGTCCAAACGGGCCACTAGCGGGCTCCTACAATGAGCAGTTCTTC.

V usage is TRBV19 and J usage is TRBJ1-2; D is perhaps TRBD1 (6 bases). Trimming removed 4 bases from V and 4 bases from J, with 13 bases in between. CDR1 is LNHDA and CDR2 is SQIVND in the germline V gene (reference sequence). The CDR3 length is 14 residues. DNA for the CDR3: TGTGCCAGTAGTAATGCGGGGGGCAGCTATGGCTACACCTTC. Translating gives CASSNAGGSYGYTF.

For the CDR3, the DNA is TGTGCCAGCAGCCAAAGACAGGGGGCAGGGGGGGAAAAACTGTTTTTT. It is translated as CASSQRQGAGGEKLFF. The chain combines TRBV4-2 with TRBJ1-4; 10 bases are a match to TRBD1. Germline V gives CDR1 LGHNA, CDR2 YNFKEQ. This CDR3 has 16 amino acids. With V trimmed by 2 bases and J by 8 bases, 8 bases remained unmatched.